These 7 T cell receptor beta chains originate from one sample sequenced in a study of cytomegalovirus exposure and HLA in healthy donors. Both 60 Vbeta primers and 13 Jbeta primers went into the PCR. Assay: immunoSEQ multiplex PCR; the TCRdb copy retains only in-frame clones and omits some. The sample lists about 140,000 clones, approximately 77% seen once, with 4.5% to 5% in the top ten. Sequences were obtained from PBMCs. The receptors derive from a woman between 45 and 65 years old in good health and CMV-seronegative.

The chain has TRBV6-5 and TRBJ2-5; 7 bases agree with TRBD1. CDR1 is MNHEY and CDR2 is SVGAGI in the germline V gene. J was trimmed by 4 bases and V by 3 bases; bases with no gene match: 8. The CDR3 is made up of 15 amino acids. CDR3 nucleotides: TGTGCCAGCAGTTATATGGGGCCAGGGGGAGAGACCCAGTACTTC. Amino acid sequence: CASSYMGPGGETQYF.

This rearrangement joins TRBV6-1 to TRBJ1-6; 7 nucleotides align to TRBD1. The CDR3 covers 14 residues. Losses at the gene ends were 4 bases for V and 8 bases for J; bases not matched to a gene: 5. Germline V CDR1 and CDR2: MNHNS, SASEGT. The CDR3 region has the DNA TGTGCCAGCAGTGCAGGACAGGCTGATTCACCCCTCCACTTT. It is translated as CASSAGQADSPLHF.

This clone was counted a few times. The rearrangement joins TRBV11-3 to TRBJ2-3, with TRBD2 matching 7 bases. The ends lost 1 base at V and 2 bases at J; junction bases unmatched: 3. Germline V gene lookup returns CDR1 SGHNT and CDR2 YENEEA. The CDR3 has 15 residues. CDR3 in amino acids: CASSLGGGDTDTQYF. The CDR3, as DNA: TGTGCCAGCAGCTTAGGCGGGGGTGACACAGATACGCAGTATTTT.

This clone was observed once. V is TRBV5-5 and J is TRBJ1-1; possible D gene TRBD1, 6 bases. Germline loops: CDR1 SGHKS, CDR2 YYEKEE (reference sequence). The CDR3 is 14 amino acids. The germline V and J ends were trimmed by 4 bases and 1 base, with 11 bases remaining between them. The CDR3 nucleotides are TGTGCCAGCAGCGCGGACAGTCCGAACACTGAAGCTTTCTTT. Translation gives CASSADSPNTEAFF.

Only a few counts were recorded for this clone. CDR3 nucleotide sequence: TGTGCCACCAGCGGCGGGGGGGGGAGTAACGAGCAGTACTTC. Amino acids: CATSGGGGSNEQYF. The chain couples TRBV15 to TRBJ2-7; 9 nucleotides align to TRBD2. CDR1 is LNHNV, CDR2 YYDKDF, per germline (reference sequence). The CDR3 consists of 14 residues. Trimming cost V 5 bases and J 5 bases; bases outside gene matches: 7.

This clone was counted a single time. The genes are TRBV29-1 and TRBJ1-2; a possible D gene is TRBD1 (6 bases). Germline V lookup: CDR1 SQVTM, CDR2 ANQGSEA. Between the trimmed V and J ends, which lost 1 base and 4 bases, there was a span of 13 bases. There are 14 residues in the CDR3. CDR3: CSVEGAGVSYGYTF. Here the CDR3 DNA reads TGCAGCGTTGAAGGGGCAGGGGTTTCCTATGGCTACACCTTC.

This clone occurred a few times. This chain links TRBV19 with TRBJ1-1; possible D gene TRBD1, 5 bases. The CDR3 has 13 amino acids. V was shortened by 4 bases and J by 3 bases, with 9 bases between the two germline ends. Germline V gene data show CDR1 as LNHDA and CDR2 as SQIVND (reference sequence). The DNA for the CDR3 is TGTGCCAGTAGTAGGCGCAGGGACACTGAAGCTTTCTTT. Translation gives CASSRRRDTEAFF.